The clone carrying this T cell receptor (beta chain) appeared once. Its target is not known. This CDR3 is built from 18 residues. Germline-derived CDR1 and CDR2 are SGHRS and YFSETQ. Clinical symptoms, serum thyroxine, TRAb, thyroid ultrasound and orbital computed tomography informed diagnoses. These data originate in a study of T cells in Graves' hyperthyroidism and ophthalmopathy. Study-wide results and limits: In the blood, most expanded thyroid clonotypes above 0.001 appeared as well.

TCR beta CDR3 sequences were amplified from RNA transcripts. The HTBI primer set was used in a first-round RT-PCR of the TCR CDR3. Using its own MiXCR run on the multiplex PCR reads, TCRdb lists one record per CDR3 protein. The sample includes over 400,000 distinct CDR3 sequences, about 22% of them seen just once. The sequenced sample consisted of blood. The TCR originated in a woman between 70 and 85 years old with Graves' ophthalmopathy. The genes are TRBV5-1 and TRBJ2-1; 11 bases agree with TRBD2. The J call may be faulty, since TRBJ2-7 better matches the DNA end. As DNA, the CDR3 is TGCGCCAGCAGCTTGGGTAGCGGGAGGGCCGGGATCTACAATGAGCAGTACTTC. It encodes CASSLGSGRAGIYNEQYF.